The following is a T cell receptor beta chain sequence with its context. The data belong to a study of blood T cell repertoires in COVID-19. Study as a whole: The samples span acute and convalescent COVID-19 from the United States, Italy and Spain. PBMCs, B-cell-depleted T cells, or T cells provided the cDNA or gDNA that made up the material.

Per the original methods: The authors estimated nucleated cell counts from reference gene primer amplification. Assay: immunoSEQ multiplex PCR; the TCRdb copy retains only in-frame clones and omits some. Clone size and V and J calls were adopted from that table, with D and trimming inferred from the DNA. The data show about 120,000 clones, roughly three quarters seen once. CDR1 and CDR2 from the germline V gene are LNHDA and SQIVND (reference sequence). This CDR3 region has 13 residues. V lost 4 bases to trimming and J lost 11 bases; unmatched junction nucleotides: 8. The chain joins TRBV19 to TRBJ1-1; 9 bases are shared with TRBD1. This sequence originates from a human donor in a cohort sampled during active COVID-19. The material sequenced was peripheral blood. CDR3 DNA: TGTGCCAGTAGTAAGCTTTGGACAGGGGACGCTTTCTTT. Encoded protein: CASSKLWTGDAFF. Full variable domain (outside the CDR3, taken from reference TRBV19 and TRBJ1-1): DGGITQSPKYLFRKEGQNVTLSCEQNLNHDAMYWYRQDPGQGLRLIYYSQIVNDFQKGDIAEGYSVSREKKESFPLTVTSAQKNPTAFYLCASSKLWTGDAFFGQGTRLTVV.